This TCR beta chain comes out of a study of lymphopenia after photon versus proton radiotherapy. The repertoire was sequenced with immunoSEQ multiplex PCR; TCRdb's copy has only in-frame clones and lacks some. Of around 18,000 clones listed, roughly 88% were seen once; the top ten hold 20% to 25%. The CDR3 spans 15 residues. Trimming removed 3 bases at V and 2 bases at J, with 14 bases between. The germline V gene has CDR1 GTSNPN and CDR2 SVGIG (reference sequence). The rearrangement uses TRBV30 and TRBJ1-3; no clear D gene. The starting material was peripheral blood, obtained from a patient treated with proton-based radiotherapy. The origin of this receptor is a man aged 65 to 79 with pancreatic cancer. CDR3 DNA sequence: TGTGCCTGGAGGTCCCTCTTGGGAGCTGGAAACACCATATATTTT. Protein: CAWRSLLGAGNTIYF.